This T cell receptor beta chain stems from a study of ipilimumab plus nivolumab after autologous stem cell transplantation. Patients got ipilimumab 1 mg/kg beginning 14 to 28 days post-transplant. Through week 26, nivolumab 3 mg/kg IV was given weeks 1, 4, 7, 10, then biweekly. Produced via immunoSEQ multiplex PCR; TCRdb's table is partial and in-frame only. The sample yields 4,000 to 5,000 clones, around 73% seen once. This clone is classed as medium-sized. Other DNA sequences of this sample code for an identical CDR3. CDR3 length equals 15 residues. V gave up 4 bases and J gave up 1 base; unmatched junction bases: 6. Germline V lookup: CDR1 SGDLS, CDR2 YYNGEE.

The V and J genes are TRBV9 and TRBJ1-1; 8 nucleotides match TRBD1. The sample consisted of PBMCs, taken in a trial of ipilimumab plus nivolumab as post-transplant consolidation. The sequence derives from a male donor with multiple myeloma. In DNA form, the CDR3 reads TGTGCCAGCAGCTCGCCCGGGACAGGGAACACTGAAGCTTTCTTT. Translation gives CASSSPGTGNTEAFF.